A single sample is the source of the 29 T cell receptor beta chains below, sequenced in a study of T cells after yellow fever vaccination. MiXCR, applied by TCRdb to the 5' RACE reads, yields one record per CDR3 protein. The sample comprises 25,000 to 35,000 distinct CDR3 sequences, about 4.6% of which are singletons, and just over 45% rests with the top ten. This material consisted of CD8+ T cells sorted from PBMCs, taken 5 days after the yellow fever booster vaccination. The receptors derive from a man aged 30-40 years who received the YFV17D yellow fever vaccine.

At least ten counts were recorded for this clonotype. The chain is built from TRBV7-9 and TRBJ2-5; a possible D gene is TRBD1 (6 bases). Germline loops: CDR1 SEHNR, CDR2 FQNEAQ (reference sequence). Trimming stripped 6 bases from V and 3 bases from J, with 11 bases between. The length of the CDR3 is 13 residues. This CDR3 is CASRGPGEETQYF. CDR3 bases: TGTGCCAGCAGGGGGCCAGGGGAAGAGACCCAGTACTTC.

As regards this clonotype: A much more abundant neighbour one base away suggests this may be a read error. The chain combines TRBV20-1 with TRBJ1-2, with a possible D match to TRBD1 (5 bases). CDR3 length: 14 amino acids. In germline, CDR1 is DFQATT, CDR2 SNEGSKA (reference sequence). The V end was cut by 6 bases, the J end by 10 bases, with 24 bases between. The CDR3 DNA is TGCAGTGCCACGCTGGACACGGGCGCGGTTGACTACACCTTC. Protein product: CSATLDTGAVDYTF.

In this sample, this clonotype turned up many times. The V gene is TRBV20-1, the J gene TRBJ2-1; no reliable D call. Germline V gives CDR1 DFQATT, CDR2 SNEGSKA (reference sequence). V shed 5 bases and J shed 2 bases, with 7 bases lying between them. CDR3 size: 12 residues. The CDR3 sequence is CSAPRAYNEQFF. The CDR3 DNA sequence: TGCAGTGCTCCTAGGGCCTACAATGAGCAGTTCTTC.

The table lists this clonotype with many counts. This chain connects TRBV24-1 to TRBJ2-3; tentatively, D is TRBD1 or TRBD2 (5 bases each). Trimming took 3 bases from V and 3 from J, leaving 12 bases between them. The length of the CDR3 is 15 residues. Germline loops: CDR1 KGHDR, CDR2 SFDVKD. The CDR3 region has the DNA TGTGCCACCAGTGATAACCGGGACCTGACAGATACGCAGTATTTT. Translation gives CATSDNRDLTDTQYF.

This clonotype was seen many times. V gene TRBV6-1 combines with J gene TRBJ2-1; 9 nucleotides match TRBD2. V lost 6 bases to trimming and J lost 8 bases; unmatched junction nucleotides: 8. CDR1 is MNHNS, CDR2 SASEGT, per germline. The CDR3 loop spans 14 amino acids. The CDR3 reads CASSRGGRADEQFF. As DNA, the CDR3 is TGTGCCAGCAGCCGGGGCGGGAGGGCCGATGAGCAGTTCTTC.

In its sample, this clonotype was seen many times. The chain couples TRBV30 to TRBJ2-1; 8 positions match TRBD1. V gave up 1 base and J gave up 6 bases; unmatched junction bases: 2. The CDR3 length is 13 residues. Germline V gene data show CDR1 as GTSNPN and CDR2 as SVGIG (reference sequence). The CDR3 loop reads CAWSADRVNEQFF. The CDR3 DNA sequence: TGTGCCTGGAGTGCGGACAGGGTCAATGAGCAGTTCTTC. The full variable domain, in which reference TRBV30 and TRBJ2-1 provide the parts outside the CDR3, is SQTIHQWPATLVQPVGSPLSLECTVEGTSNPNLYWYRQAAGRGLQLLFYSVGIGQISSEVPQNLSASRPQDRQFILSSKKLLLSDSGFYLCAWSADRVNEQFFGPGTRLTVL.

Ten or more counts support this clonotype. The V gene is TRBV9, the J gene TRBJ2-1; D remains ambiguous. V was clipped by 0 bases and J by 6 bases, with 7 bases between them. The germline V gene encodes CDR1 SGDLS and CDR2 YYNGEE. The CDR3 loop spans 13 amino acids. The DNA of the CDR3 is TGTGCCAGCAGCGTAGGGTTAGGCAATGAGCAGTTCTTC. Protein: CASSVGLGNEQFF.

This clonotype was counted a single time. In nucleotides, the CDR3 is TGTGCCACCAGCAGAGATCCGGGACTAGAGGCCGGGGAGCTGTTTTTT. It encodes CATSRDPGLEAGELFF. The chain employs TRBV15 and TRBJ2-2, with TRBD2 matching over 8 bases. The length of the CDR3 is 16 residues. Germline V gene data show CDR1 as LNHNV and CDR2 as YYDKDF (reference sequence). Trimming removed 0 bases from V and 6 bases from J; junction bases left unmatched: 6.

The chain combines TRBV7-9 with TRBJ2-2; D uncertain. Trimming left V 5 bases short and J 7 bases short, with 11 bases between. This CDR3 spans 13 amino acids. Germline CDR1 reads SEHNR; CDR2 reads FQNEAQ (reference sequence). The CDR3 spells CASSLSLVGELFF. DNA of the CDR3: TGTGCCAGCAGCCTCAGCTTGGTCGGGGAGCTGTTTTTT.

At least ten counts were recorded for this clonotype. V and J are TRBV3-1 and TRBJ2-7; D not certain. Germline V gene sequence: CDR1 LGHDT, CDR2 YNNKEL (reference sequence). Trimming shortened V by 5 bases and J by 6 bases, and 8 bases separated the two germline ends. The CDR3 spans 11 residues. CDR3 residues: CASSVNSEQYF. The CDR3 DNA reads TGTGCCAGCAGCGTAAACAGCGAGCAGTACTTC.

This clonotype has a count of ten or more. The chain joins TRBV12-3 or TRBV12-4 to TRBJ1-1; weak D call: TRBD1 (5 bases). The CDR3 sequence is 15 residues long. V lost 6 bases to trimming and J lost 3 bases, with 17 bases between them. CDR3 sequence (DNA): TGTGCCAGCAGCCGACAGCGAGCTCTCGACACTGAAGCTTTCTTT. Translating gives CASSRQRALDTEAFF.

This clonotype has at least ten counts. This sequence joins TRBV7-9 and TRBJ1-1; no definite D call. With 6 bases removed from V and 4 bases from J, the gap between germline ends came to 15 bases. The CDR3 runs 14 residues. The germline V gene encodes CDR1 SEHNR and CDR2 FQNEAQ (reference sequence). CDR3 bases: TGTGCCAGCAGTCCTGAGGTTCTCGGCACTGAAGCTTTCTTT. Protein: CASSPEVLGTEAFF.

For this clonotype: A much larger clone sits a single nucleotide away, making a read error possible. J is TRBJ2-1 and V is TRBV6-2 or TRBV6-3; D ambiguous. In germline, CDR1 is MNHEY, CDR2 SVGEGT. This CDR3 is 12 amino acids long. The CDR3 spells CASSRWANGQFF. For the CDR3, the DNA is TGTGCCAGCAGTCGGTGGGCCAATGGGCAGTTCTTC.

This clonotype was counted many times. CDR3 DNA sequence: TGTGCCAGCAGCGTGACCCCGGGACAGATGAACACTGAAGCTTTCTTT. Translated, it gives CASSVTPGQMNTEAFF. The chain employs TRBV5-4 and TRBJ1-1; 7 bases map to TRBD1. CDR1 is SGHNT and CDR2 is YYREEE in the germline V gene (reference sequence). The ends lost 4 bases at V and 0 bases at J; junction bases unmatched: 9. The CDR3 covers 16 residues. Using reference TRBV5-4 and TRBJ1-1 for the parts outside the CDR3, the full variable domain is ETGVTQSPTHLIKTRGQQVTLRCSSQSGHNTVSWYQQALGQGPQFIFQYYREEENGRGNFPPRFSGLQFPNYSSELNVNALELDDSALYLCASSVTPGQMNTEAFFGQGTRLTVV.

Ten or more counts support this clonotype. The gene calls are TRBV6-2 or TRBV6-3 and TRBJ2-1; 13 positions agree with TRBD2. V gave up 8 bases and J gave up 10 bases; unmatched junction bases: 8. The CDR3 is made up of 14 amino acids. Germline lookup yields CDR1 MNHEY and CDR2 SVGEGT. CDR3 sequence reads: CASGTSGIYWEQFF. The CDR3 DNA reads TGTGCCAGCGGGACTAGCGGGATTTATTGGGAGCAGTTCTTC.

At least ten counts were recorded for this clonotype. The V call is TRBV28, the J call TRBJ2-1; 7 bases are shared with TRBD2. The CDR3 contains 11 residues. The V segment lost 8 bases and the J segment 14 bases; nucleotides outside the gene matches: 9. From germline, CDR1 is MDHEN and CDR2 SYDVKM. The CDR3 DNA reads as TGTGCCAGCGCATCCGGGACTATAGAGTTCTTC. It is translated as CASASGTIEFF.

This clonotype was found many times. The V gene is TRBV6-1, the J gene TRBJ1-1; tentatively, D is TRBD1 (5 bases). Trimming removed 7 bases at V and 4 bases at J, with 19 bases between. Germline V lookup: CDR1 MNHNS, CDR2 SASEGT. The CDR3 spans 15 residues. The CDR3 nucleotides are TGTGCCAGCAAAGTCAAGGGACTGGGGCGCACTGAAGCTTTCTTT. The encoded protein is CASKVKGLGRTEAFF.

This clonotype was picked up many times. The rearrangement links TRBV4-3 to TRBJ2-1; no definite D call. The CDR3 covers 16 residues. V dropped 0 bases and J dropped 1 base, with 10 bases sitting between them. CDR1 is LGHNA and CDR2 is YSLEER in the germline V gene. CDR3 sequence: CASSQEHSQSYNEQFF. The CDR3 DNA reads as TGCGCCAGCAGCCAAGAGCACTCTCAATCCTACAATGAGCAGTTCTTC.

This clonotype was counted a few times. The rearrangement joins TRBV13 to TRBJ2-2, with D perhaps matching TRBD1 (6 bases). The CDR3 spans 16 residues. Trimming stripped 8 bases from V and 4 bases from J, with 20 bases between. CDR1 is PRHDT, CDR2 FYEKMQ, per germline (reference sequence). The CDR3 is CASQEKTGISTGELFF. CDR3 in DNA: TGTGCCAGCCAAGAGAAAACAGGGATCAGCACCGGGGAGCTGTTTTTT.

This clonotype has ten or more counts. The genes are TRBV14 and TRBJ1-2; D gene uncertain. The V end was cut by 4 bases, the J end by 4 bases, with 10 bases between. The germline CDR1 and CDR2 sequences are SGHDN and FVKESK. This CDR3 is 13 amino acids long. Written as DNA, the CDR3 is TGTGCCAGCAGCCCCACGGCGGTCTATGGCTACACCTTC. Encoded protein: CASSPTAVYGYTF.

This clonotype was counted at least ten times. The chain is built from TRBV27 and TRBJ2-3; D perhaps matches TRBD2 (5 bases). Germline V gene sequence: CDR1 MNHEY, CDR2 SMNVEV (reference sequence). The CDR3 has 14 residues. V lost 3 bases and J 5 bases, leaving 12 bases between the germline ends. Here the CDR3 DNA reads TGTGCCAGCAGTTTCGGGGTTGCGGGAGATACGCAGTATTTT. Translation gives CASSFGVAGDTQYF.

The V gene is TRBV10-3, the J gene TRBJ2-1, with 14 bases that match TRBD2. The CDR3 runs to 18 residues. Trimming removed 5 bases from V and 4 bases from J; junction bases left unmatched: 10. The germline CDR1 and CDR2 sequences are ENHRY and SYGVKD. The CDR3 region is CAISLEGLAGAGYNEQFF. Here the CDR3 DNA reads TGTGCCATCAGTTTAGAGGGACTAGCGGGAGCTGGGTACAATGAGCAGTTCTTC.

This clonotype was seen repeatedly, ten times or more. J is TRBJ2-7 and V is TRBV6-5, with 7 bases fitting TRBD1. The germline CDR1 and CDR2 sequences are MNHEY and SVGAGI. The CDR3 has 12 amino acids. With 8 bases clipped from V and 6 bases from J, the junction kept 7 bases outside the gene matches. In DNA, the CDR3 is TGTGCCAGCGGGACAGTGTCCGCCGAGCAGTACTTC. It yields the protein CASGTVSAEQYF.

Ten or more counts support this clonotype. The chain uses TRBV20-1 and TRBJ1-1; D remains ambiguous. The CDR3 loop spans 12 amino acids. Trimming left V 5 bases short and J 3 bases short, with 10 bases between. Germline CDR1 and CDR2: DFQATT and SNEGSKA (reference sequence). The CDR3 nucleotides read TGCAGTGCTCGGGCCCCAGACACTGAAGCTTTCTTT. It codes for CSARAPDTEAFF.

This clonotype was recorded a few times. This chain joins TRBV27 and TRBJ1-5; the D is unclear. CDR1 is MNHEY, CDR2 SMNVEV, per germline (reference sequence). The CDR3 has 14 amino acids. Trimming pared 0 bases from V and 3 bases from J, leaving 6 bases between. Here the CDR3 reads CASSLSADNQPQHF. DNA for the CDR3: TGTGCCAGCAGTTTATCGGCCGACAATCAGCCCCAGCATTTT.

This clonotype came up many times. The chain employs TRBV7-2 and TRBJ1-2, with D tentatively TRBD1 (6 bases). CDR1 and CDR2 from the germline V gene are SGHTA and FQGNSA. Trimming took off 5 bases at V and 3 bases at J, with 13 bases between the two ends. The CDR3 has 14 amino acids. The CDR3 bases are TGTGCCAGCAGCCCGGGACACATTGACTATGGCTACACCTTC. As protein: CASSPGHIDYGYTF.

This clonotype was observed many times. This chain links TRBV29-1 with TRBJ1-5; 7 bases fit TRBD1. Germline-derived CDR1 and CDR2 are SQVTM and ANQGSEA. The CDR3 has 15 residues. Trimming cost V 6 bases and J 1 base; bases outside gene matches: 9. The CDR3 coding sequence is TGCAGCGTCGCCCGACAGGGAGAAAGCAATCAGCCCCAGCATTTT. Translation gives CSVARQGESNQPQHF.

This clonotype was counted only a few times. The genes are TRBV5-8 and TRBJ2-7; D is uncertain. Trimming stripped 6 bases from V and 2 bases from J, with 12 bases between. CDR3 length: 13 amino acids. Looked up from germline, CDR1 is SGHTS and CDR2 is YDEGEE. DNA for the CDR3: TGTGCCAGCATCAACGACGAAACCTACGAGCAGTACTTC. This sequence encodes CASINDETYEQYF. The full variable domain, its missing parts supplied by reference TRBV5-8 and TRBJ2-7, is EAGVTQSPTHLIKTRGQQATLRCSPISGHTSVYWYQQALGLGLQFLLWYDEGEERNRGNFPPRFSGRQFPNYSSELNVNALELEDSALYLCASINDETYEQYFGPGTRLTVT.

Ten or more counts support this clonotype. The chain couples TRBV14 to TRBJ1-2; tentatively, D is TRBD1 (6 bases). The length of the CDR3 is 17 residues. The V gene's germline CDR1 is SGHDN and CDR2 FVKESK. Trimming took off 1 base at V and 2 bases at J, with 17 bases between the two ends. The CDR3 nucleotides are TGTGCCAGCAGCCAAGTGGGGGCCGGAGCCTTCAACTATGGCTACACCTTC. The encoded protein is CASSQVGAGAFNYGYTF.